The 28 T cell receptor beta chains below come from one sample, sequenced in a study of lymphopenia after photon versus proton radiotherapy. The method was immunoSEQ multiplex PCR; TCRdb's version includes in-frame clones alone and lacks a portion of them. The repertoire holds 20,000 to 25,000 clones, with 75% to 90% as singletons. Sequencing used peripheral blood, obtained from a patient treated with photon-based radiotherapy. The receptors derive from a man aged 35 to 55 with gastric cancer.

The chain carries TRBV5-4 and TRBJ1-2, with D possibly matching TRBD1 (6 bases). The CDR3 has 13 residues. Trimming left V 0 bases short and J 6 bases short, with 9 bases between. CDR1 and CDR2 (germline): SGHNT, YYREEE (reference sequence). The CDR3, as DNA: TGTGCCAGCAGCTTGGCAGGGGTGGATGGCTACACCTTC. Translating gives CASSLAGVDGYTF. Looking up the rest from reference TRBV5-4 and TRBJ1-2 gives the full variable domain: ETGVTQSPTHLIKTRGQQVTLRCSSQSGHNTVSWYQQALGQGPQFIFQYYREEENGRGNFPPRFSGLQFPNYSSELNVNALELDDSALYLCASSLAGVDGYTFGSGTRLTVV.

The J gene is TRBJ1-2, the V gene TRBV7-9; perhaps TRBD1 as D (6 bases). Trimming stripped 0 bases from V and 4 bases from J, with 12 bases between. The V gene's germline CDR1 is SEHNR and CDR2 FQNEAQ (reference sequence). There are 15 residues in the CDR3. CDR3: CASSLAGGAGYGYTF. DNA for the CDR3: TGTGCCAGCAGCTTAGCAGGGGGAGCGGGCTATGGCTACACCTTC.

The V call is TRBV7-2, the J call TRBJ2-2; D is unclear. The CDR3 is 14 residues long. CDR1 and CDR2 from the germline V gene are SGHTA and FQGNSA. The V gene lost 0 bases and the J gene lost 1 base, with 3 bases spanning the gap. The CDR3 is CASSLAQNTGELFF. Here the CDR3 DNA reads TGTGCCAGCAGCTTAGCGCAGAACACCGGGGAGCTGTTTTTT. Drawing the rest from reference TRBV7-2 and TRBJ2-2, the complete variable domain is GAGVSQSPSNKVTEKGKDVELRCDPISGHTALYWYRQSLGQGLEFLIYFQGNSAPDKSGLPSDRFSAERTGGSVSTLTIQRTQQEDSAVYLCASSLAQNTGELFFGEGSRLTVL.

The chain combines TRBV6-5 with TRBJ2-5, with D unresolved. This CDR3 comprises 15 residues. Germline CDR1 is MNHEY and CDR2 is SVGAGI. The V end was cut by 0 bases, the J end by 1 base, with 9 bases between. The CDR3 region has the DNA TGTGCCAGCAGTTACTCTGGCAGGACCCAAGAGACCCAGTACTTC. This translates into CASSYSGRTQETQYF.

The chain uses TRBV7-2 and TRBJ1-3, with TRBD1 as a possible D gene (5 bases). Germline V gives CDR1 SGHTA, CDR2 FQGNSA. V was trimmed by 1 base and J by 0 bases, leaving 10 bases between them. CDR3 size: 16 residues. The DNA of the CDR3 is TGTGCCAGCAGCTTAGGGGGGAAACGCTCTGGAAACACCATATATTTT. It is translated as CASSLGGKRSGNTIYF.

The CDR3 is CASSLFDGDYGYTF. CDR3 nucleotide sequence: TGTGCCAGCAGCTTATTTGACGGTGACTATGGCTACACCTTC. This rearrangement joins TRBV7-2 to TRBJ1-2; the D is unclear. The ends were cut back, 2 bases at V and 3 bases at J, with 10 bases in the middle. CDR3 length: 14 amino acids. Per germline, CDR1 SGHTA and CDR2 FQGNSA.

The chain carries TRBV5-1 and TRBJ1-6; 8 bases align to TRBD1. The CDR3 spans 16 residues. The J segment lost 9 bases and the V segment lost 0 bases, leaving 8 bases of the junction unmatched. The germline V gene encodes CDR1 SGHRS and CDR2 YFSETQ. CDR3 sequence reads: CASSLGTGSKGSPLHF. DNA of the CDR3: TGCGCCAGCAGCTTGGGGACAGGGTCGAAGGGTTCACCCCTCCACTTT.

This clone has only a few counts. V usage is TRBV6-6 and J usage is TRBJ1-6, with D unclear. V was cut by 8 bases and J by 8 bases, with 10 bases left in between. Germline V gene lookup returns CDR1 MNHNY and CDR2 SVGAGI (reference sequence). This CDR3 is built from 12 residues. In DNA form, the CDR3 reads TGTGCCAGCGCGCAGGCTGATTCACCCCTCCACTTT. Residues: CASAQADSPLHF.

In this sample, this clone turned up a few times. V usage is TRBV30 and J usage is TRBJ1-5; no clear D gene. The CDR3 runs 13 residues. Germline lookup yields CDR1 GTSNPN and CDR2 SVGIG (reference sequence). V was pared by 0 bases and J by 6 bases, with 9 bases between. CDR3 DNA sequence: TGTGCCTGGAGTGTTGCGGGTTCTCAGCCCCAGCATTTT. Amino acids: CAWSVAGSQPQHF.

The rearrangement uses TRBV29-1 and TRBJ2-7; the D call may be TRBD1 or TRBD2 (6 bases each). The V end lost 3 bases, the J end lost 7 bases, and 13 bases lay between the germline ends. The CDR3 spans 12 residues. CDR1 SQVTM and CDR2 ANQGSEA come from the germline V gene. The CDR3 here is CSVDRGAREQYF. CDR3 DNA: TGCAGCGTTGATAGGGGGGCCCGGGAGCAGTACTTC.

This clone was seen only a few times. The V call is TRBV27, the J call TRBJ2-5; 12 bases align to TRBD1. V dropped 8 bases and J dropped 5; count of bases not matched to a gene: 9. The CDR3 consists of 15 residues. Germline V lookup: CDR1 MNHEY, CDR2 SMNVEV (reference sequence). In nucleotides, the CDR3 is TGTGCCAGCGCTCCCGGGACAGGGGGCGCGGAGACCCAGTACTTC. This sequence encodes CASAPGTGGAETQYF.

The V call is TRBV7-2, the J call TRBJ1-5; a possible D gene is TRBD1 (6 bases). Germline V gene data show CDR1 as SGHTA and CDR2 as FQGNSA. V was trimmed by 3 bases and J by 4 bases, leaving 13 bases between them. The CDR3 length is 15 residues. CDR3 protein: CASSLDSSLNQPQHF. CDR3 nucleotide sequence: TGTGCCAGCAGCTTGGACAGTAGCTTGAATCAGCCCCAGCATTTT. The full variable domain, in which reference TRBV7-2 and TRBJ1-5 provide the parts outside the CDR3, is GAGVSQSPSNKVTEKGKDVELRCDPISGHTALYWYRQSLGQGLEFLIYFQGNSAPDKSGLPSDRFSAERTGGSVSTLTIQRTQQEDSAVYLCASSLDSSLNQPQHFGDGTRLSIL.

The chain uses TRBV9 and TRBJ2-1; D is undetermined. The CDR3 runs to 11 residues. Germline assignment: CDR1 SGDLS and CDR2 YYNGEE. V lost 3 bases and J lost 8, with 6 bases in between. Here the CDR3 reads CASSEGDEQFF. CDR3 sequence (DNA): TGTGCCAGCAGCGAGGGTGATGAGCAGTTCTTC. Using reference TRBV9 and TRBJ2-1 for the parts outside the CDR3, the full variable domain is DSGVTQTPKHLITATGQRVTLRCSPRSGDLSVYWYQQSLDQGLQFLIQYYNGEERAKGNILERFSAQQFPDLHSELNLSSLELGDSALYFCASSEGDEQFFGPGTRLTVL.

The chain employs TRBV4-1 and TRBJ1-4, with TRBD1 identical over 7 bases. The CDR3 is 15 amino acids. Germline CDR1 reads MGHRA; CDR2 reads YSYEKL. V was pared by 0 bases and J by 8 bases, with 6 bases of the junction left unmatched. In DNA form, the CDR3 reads TGCGCCAGCAGCCAAGACCCAGGGGGAGGAGAAAAACTGTTTTTT. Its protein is CASSQDPGGGEKLFF.

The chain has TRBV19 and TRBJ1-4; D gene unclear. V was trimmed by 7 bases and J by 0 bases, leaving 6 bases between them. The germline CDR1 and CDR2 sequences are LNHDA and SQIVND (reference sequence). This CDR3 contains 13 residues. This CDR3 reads CASTTTTNEKLFF. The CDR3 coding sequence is TGTGCCAGTACTACTACAACTAATGAAAAACTGTTTTTT.

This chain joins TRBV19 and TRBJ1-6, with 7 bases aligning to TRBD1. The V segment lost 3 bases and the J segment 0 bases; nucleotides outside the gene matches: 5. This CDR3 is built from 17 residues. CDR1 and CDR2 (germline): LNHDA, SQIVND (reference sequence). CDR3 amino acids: CASSIATGVSYNSPLHF. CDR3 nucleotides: TGTGCCAGTAGTATCGCCACAGGGGTCTCCTATAATTCACCCCTCCACTTT. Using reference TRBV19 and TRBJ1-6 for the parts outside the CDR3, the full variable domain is DGGITQSPKYLFRKEGQNVTLSCEQNLNHDAMYWYRQDPGQGLRLIYYSQIVNDFQKGDIAEGYSVSREKKESFPLTVTSAQKNPTAFYLCASSIATGVSYNSPLHFGNGTRLTVT.

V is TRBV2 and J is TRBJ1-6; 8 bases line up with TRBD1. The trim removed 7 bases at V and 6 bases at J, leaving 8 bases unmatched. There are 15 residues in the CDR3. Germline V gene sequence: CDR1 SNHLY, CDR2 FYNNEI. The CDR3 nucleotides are TGTGCCAGCACCTCCGACAGGGGTAGTAATTCACCCCTCCACTTT. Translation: CASTSDRGSNSPLHF.

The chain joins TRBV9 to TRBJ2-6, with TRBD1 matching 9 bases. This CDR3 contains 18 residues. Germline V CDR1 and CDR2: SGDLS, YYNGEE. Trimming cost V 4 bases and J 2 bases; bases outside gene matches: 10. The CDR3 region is CASSPNRGRGAGANVLTF. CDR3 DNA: TGTGCCAGCAGCCCGAACAGGGGGCGAGGCGCTGGGGCCAACGTCCTGACTTTC.

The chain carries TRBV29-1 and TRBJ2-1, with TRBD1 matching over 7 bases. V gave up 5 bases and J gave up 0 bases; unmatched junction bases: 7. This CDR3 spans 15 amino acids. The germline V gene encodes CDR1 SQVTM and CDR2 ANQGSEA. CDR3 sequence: CSVRGQAGSYNEQFF. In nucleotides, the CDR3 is TGCAGCGTTAGGGGGCAGGCGGGCTCCTACAATGAGCAGTTCTTC.

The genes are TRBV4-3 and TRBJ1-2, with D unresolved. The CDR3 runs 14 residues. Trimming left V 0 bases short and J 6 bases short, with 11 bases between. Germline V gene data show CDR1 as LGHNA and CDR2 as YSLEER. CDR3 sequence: CASSQDGQRDGYTF. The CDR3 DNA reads TGCGCCAGCAGCCAAGATGGGCAAAGAGATGGCTACACCTTC.

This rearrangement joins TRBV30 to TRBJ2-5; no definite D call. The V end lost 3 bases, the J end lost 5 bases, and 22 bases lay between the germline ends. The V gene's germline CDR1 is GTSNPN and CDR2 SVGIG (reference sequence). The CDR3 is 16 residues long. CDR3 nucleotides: TGTGCCTGGAGCCAACCGGCACCGGCCGGCCGTGAGACCCAGTACTTC. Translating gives CAWSQPAPAGRETQYF.

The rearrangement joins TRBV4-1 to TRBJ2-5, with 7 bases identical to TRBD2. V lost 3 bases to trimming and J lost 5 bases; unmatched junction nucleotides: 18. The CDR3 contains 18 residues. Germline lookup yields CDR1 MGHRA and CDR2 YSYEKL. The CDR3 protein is CASSQGLGRGGFWETQYF. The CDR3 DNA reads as TGCGCCAGCAGCCAGGGGCTTGGACGGGGAGGGTTCTGGGAGACCCAGTACTTC.

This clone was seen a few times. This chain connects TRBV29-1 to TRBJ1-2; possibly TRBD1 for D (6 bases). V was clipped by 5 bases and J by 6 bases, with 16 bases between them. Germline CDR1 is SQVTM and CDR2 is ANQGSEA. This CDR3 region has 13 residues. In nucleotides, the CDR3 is TGCAGCGTTCAGACGGATGCAGGGGATGGCTACACCTTC. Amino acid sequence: CSVQTDAGDGYTF. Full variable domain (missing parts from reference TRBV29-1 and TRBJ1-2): SAVISQKPSRDICQRGTSLTIQCQVDSQVTMMFWYRQQPGQSLTLIATANQGSEATYESGFVIDKFPISRPNLTFSTLTVSNMSPEDSSIYLCSVQTDAGDGYTFGSGTRLTVV.

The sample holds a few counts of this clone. The CDR3 region is CASSLKLAGAKNIQYF. The CDR3 DNA reads as TGTGCCAGCAGCCTGAAACTAGCCGGGGCCAAAAACATTCAGTACTTC. The chain has TRBV5-4 and TRBJ2-4, with D possibly TRBD2 on 6 matching bases. Per the germline V gene, CDR1 is SGHNT and CDR2 is YYREEE (reference sequence). There are 16 residues in the CDR3. With 4 bases removed from V and 1 base from J, the gap between germline ends came to 15 bases.

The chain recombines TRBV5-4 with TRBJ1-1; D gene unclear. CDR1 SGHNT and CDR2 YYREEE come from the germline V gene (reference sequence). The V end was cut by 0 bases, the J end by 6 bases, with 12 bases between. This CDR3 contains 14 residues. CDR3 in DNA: TGTGCCAGCAGCTTGGTGGGCAGTTTCTCTGAAGCTTTCTTT. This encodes CASSLVGSFSEAFF.

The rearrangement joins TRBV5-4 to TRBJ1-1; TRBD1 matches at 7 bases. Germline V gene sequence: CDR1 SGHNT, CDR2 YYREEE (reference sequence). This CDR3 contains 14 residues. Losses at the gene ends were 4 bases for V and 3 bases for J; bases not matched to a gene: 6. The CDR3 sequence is CASSLPGQYTEAFF. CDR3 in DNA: TGTGCCAGCAGCCTGCCGGGACAGTACACTGAAGCTTTCTTT. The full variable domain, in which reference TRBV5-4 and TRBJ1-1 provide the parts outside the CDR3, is ETGVTQSPTHLIKTRGQQVTLRCSSQSGHNTVSWYQQALGQGPQFIFQYYREEENGRGNFPPRFSGLQFPNYSSELNVNALELDDSALYLCASSLPGQYTEAFFGQGTRLTVV.

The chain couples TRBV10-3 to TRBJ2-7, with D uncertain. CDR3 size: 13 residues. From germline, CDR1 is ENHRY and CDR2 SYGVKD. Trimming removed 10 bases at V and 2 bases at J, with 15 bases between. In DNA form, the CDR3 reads TGTGCCACCCACGATGGGTCAACCTACGAGCAGTACTTC. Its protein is CATHDGSTYEQYF.

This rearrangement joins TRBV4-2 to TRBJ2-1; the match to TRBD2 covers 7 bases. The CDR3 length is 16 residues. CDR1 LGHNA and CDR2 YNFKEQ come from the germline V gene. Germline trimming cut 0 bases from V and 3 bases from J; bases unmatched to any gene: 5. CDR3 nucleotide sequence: TGTGCCAGCAGCCAAGATGGCGGGACTAACTACAATGAGCAGTTCTTC. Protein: CASSQDGGTNYNEQFF.